One and the same sample provided the 13 T cell receptor beta chains below, sequenced in a study of control samples from healthy donors and cancer patients. Clones were read by immunoSEQ multiplex PCR, and TCRdb kept only the in-frame ones, dropping some. The repertoire holds around 75,000 clones, approximately 87% seen once, with under 30% in the top ten. The sequencing sample was made of blood. The origin of the receptors is a man aged 50 to 60 in good health.

This chain connects TRBV9 to TRBJ2-7; D not certain. V was clipped by 0 bases and J by 2 bases, with 12 bases between them. The germline CDR1 and CDR2 sequences are SGDLS and YYNGEE. This CDR3 has 15 residues. In nucleotides, the CDR3 is TGTGCCAGCAGCGTAGCTCAAGGGATAACCTACGAGCAGTACTTC. As protein: CASSVAQGITYEQYF. The variable domain in full, with the rest retrieved from reference TRBV9 and TRBJ2-7, is DSGVTQTPKHLITATGQRVTLRCSPRSGDLSVYWYQQSLDQGLQFLIQYYNGEERAKGNILERFSAQQFPDLHSELNLSSLELGDSALYFCASSVAQGITYEQYFGPGTRLTVT.

The chain carries TRBV7-9 and TRBJ2-3; TRBD2 is a possible D gene (5 bases). From germline, CDR1 is SEHNR and CDR2 FQNEAQ (reference sequence). The CDR3 is made up of 15 amino acids. V lost 5 bases and J 6 bases, leaving 18 bases between the germline ends. The CDR3 region has the DNA TGTGCCAGCAGCCAAACTAGGATGCTCTTGGATACGCAGTATTTT. Encoded protein: CASSQTRMLLDTQYF.

The chain recombines TRBV7-8 with TRBJ2-3; D possibly corresponds to TRBD2 (5 bases). Between the trimmed V and J ends, which lost 1 base and 1 base, there was a span of 15 bases. The CDR3 covers 17 residues. CDR1 is SGHVS and CDR2 is FQNEAQ in the germline V gene. The CDR3 loop is CASSLEAAGWGTDTQYF. CDR3 in DNA: TGTGCCAGCAGCTTAGAAGCGGCGGGTTGGGGCACAGATACGCAGTATTTT.

This rearrangement joins TRBV6-4 to TRBJ2-3, with 7 bases fitting TRBD2. Unmatched junction bases numbered 3, after V lost 0 bases and J lost 3 bases. This CDR3 is built from 15 residues. The germline CDR1 and CDR2 sequences are MRHNA and SNTAGT. CDR3 nucleotides: TGTGCCAGCAGTGACTCCGGCGGGAGTACAGATACGCAGTATTTT. Protein product: CASSDSGGSTDTQYF.

The chain recombines TRBV5-1 with TRBJ1-1, with D uncertain. This CDR3 contains 13 residues. Germline lookup yields CDR1 SGHRS and CDR2 YFSETQ. Trimming removed 4 bases from V and 4 bases from J, with 11 bases in between. Here the CDR3 reads CASSSGLITEAFF. In nucleotides, the CDR3 is TGCGCCAGCAGCAGTGGGCTTATCACTGAAGCTTTCTTT.

This clone was counted a few times. The genes are TRBV6-5 and TRBJ2-5, with 9 bases matching TRBD2. Germline-derived CDR1 and CDR2 are MNHEY and SVGAGI. J lost 5 bases, V lost 0 bases, and 7 bases had no gene match. The CDR3 length is 16 residues. This chain's CDR3 is CASSYSAAGGLETQYF. The CDR3 coding sequence is TGTGCCAGCAGTTACTCTGCGGCGGGGGGGCTGGAGACCCAGTACTTC.

This chain links TRBV14 with TRBJ1-2, with a weak D call TRBD1 (5 bases). Germline lookup yields CDR1 SGHDN and CDR2 FVKESK. The V and J ends lost 0 bases and 8 bases respectively, with 16 bases between them. The CDR3 sequence is 15 residues long. CDR3 sequence: CASSQERGAVKGYTF. The DNA for the CDR3 is TGTGCCAGCAGCCAAGAAAGGGGCGCAGTAAAAGGCTACACCTTC.

V is TRBV5-1 and J is TRBJ2-1; 7 bases align to TRBD1. This CDR3 has 15 residues. The V and J ends lost 4 bases and 0 bases, in that order; junction bases with no gene match: 4. In germline, CDR1 is SGHRS, CDR2 YFSETQ. Here the CDR3 DNA reads TGCGCCAGCAGCGGGACAGAAAGCTCCTACAATGAGCAGTTCTTC. Residues: CASSGTESSYNEQFF.

The CDR3 DNA is TGTGCCAGTAGAAAGGGGGCTGAGAATTCACCCCTCCACTTT. Its translation is CASRKGAENSPLHF. The J gene is TRBJ1-6, the V gene TRBV19, with 7 bases matching TRBD1. Germline loops: CDR1 LNHDA, CDR2 SQIVND (reference sequence). The CDR3 covers 14 residues. V was clipped by 6 bases and J by 7 bases; unmatched bases: 6.

The chain couples TRBV14 to TRBJ1-5; D gene unclear. V was pared by 0 bases and J by 1 base, with 1 base between. This CDR3 comprises 13 residues. Germline V lookup: CDR1 SGHDN, CDR2 FVKESK. The CDR3 reads CASSQDSNQPQHF. CDR3 coding DNA: TGTGCCAGCAGCCAAGACAGCAATCAGCCCCAGCATTTT.

The chain is built from TRBV5-4 and TRBJ2-3, with TRBD2 matching 8 bases. Germline V gives CDR1 SGHNT, CDR2 YYREEE (reference sequence). This CDR3 region has 16 residues. The trim removed 0 bases at V and 2 bases at J, leaving 5 bases unmatched. The CDR3 nucleotides are TGTGCCAGCAGCTTGGGAGGCGGGGGGATCACAGATACGCAGTATTTT. Protein: CASSLGGGGITDTQYF.

V gene TRBV19 combines with J gene TRBJ1-1; D call uncertain. The CDR3 covers 16 residues. The V gene lost 3 bases and the J gene lost 2 bases, with 16 bases spanning the gap. Germline lookup yields CDR1 LNHDA and CDR2 SQIVND (reference sequence). Here the CDR3 reads CASSILHRGDNTEAFF. In nucleotides, the CDR3 is TGTGCCAGTAGTATCCTGCACCGGGGAGACAACACTGAAGCTTTCTTT.

The rearrangement links TRBV5-1 to TRBJ2-5, with 9 bases that match TRBD1. Per the germline V gene, CDR1 is SGHRS and CDR2 is YFSETQ. The ends lost 3 bases at V and 4 bases at J; junction bases unmatched: 4. The CDR3 loop spans 14 amino acids. The CDR3 region has the DNA TGCGCCAGCAGCTCTACAGGGGGCACAGAGACCCAGTACTTC. Its protein product is CASSSTGGTETQYF.